This entry concerns a single T cell receptor beta chain. As yet, its antigen is unknown. The sample originates from a study of cytomegalovirus exposure and HLA in healthy donors. Points from the study as a whole: Cytomegalovirus association was assigned to about 150 TCR beta chains. The finding came from a later analysis; first-cohort TCR clusters tended to co-occur in the approximately 120 validation repertoires. Cytomegalovirus status was reportedly diagnosed by the classifier with high specificity and sensitivity. Across donors, most TCRs were seen rarely, yet some public ones were widespread.

CDR1 is MDHEN and CDR2 is SYDVKM in the germline V gene. The CDR3 runs to 16 residues. Trimming at V came to 5 bases and at J to 3 bases, leaving 9 bases not matched to a gene. Assay used: immunoSEQ multiplex PCR; TCRdb lists only in-frame clones, some missing. The table has about 120,000 clones, approximately 90% seen once; the top ten hold approximately 2%. Sequencing input: PBMCs. The chain couples TRBV28 to TRBJ1-5, with 8 bases aligning to TRBD1. The receptor was derived from a man aged 18 to 29 in good health and CMV-seronegative. The CDR3 region is CASSPDREYDNQPQHF. The CDR3 coding sequence is TGTGCCAGCAGTCCGGACAGGGAATATGACAATCAGCCCCAGCATTTT.